The T cell receptor (beta chain) described here comes from a study of blood T cell repertoires in COVID-19 (dated by TCRdb to the early 2020s). Looking at the study overall: Samples covering the acute and convalescent phases of COVID-19 were provided by collaborators in the United States, Italy and Spain. The material from the prospective study consisted of cDNA or gDNA derived from T cells, B-cell-depleted T cells, or PBMCs. Subjects who had been exposed to COVID-19, were actively infected with it, or had recovered from it provided the deeply sampled blood TCRbeta repertoires that made up the dataset. A freely available public database, intended as a resource for researchers studying the immune response to SARS-CoV-2, is where the repertoires were released. The samples were drawn from the first 160 participants of the ongoing ImmuneRACE study and from 950 to 1,500 subjects provided by 6 global collaborators. A de-identified subject ID, COVID-19 status, age in years and sex were almost always included in the sample metadata. Where available, HLA class I and class II types were taken from metadata supplied by the sample provider and were not determined by assay-based typing. What the work shows at the level of the full study, not this receptor alone: Clinical and demographic metadata were provided uncurated, with the amount varying by source and participant.

The germline V gene specifies SNHLY as CDR1 and FYNNEI as CDR2. Counted from cysteine to phenylalanine, this CDR3 has 15 amino acids. The retained sequence is limited to the CDR3, 45 bases, with the frame set at the first base. At the junction V is shortened by 3 bases and J by 5 bases; bases outside the gene matches: 7. Each collaborating institution followed its own protocols to collect whole blood in K2EDTA tubes. For TCRbeta analysis, collaborators shipped samples as frozen whole blood, isolated PBMCs, or DNA extracted from either of those sample types. This clone was detected once. There is no known antigen for this receptor. Per-nucleotide qualities are absent, and no much larger clonotype sits a single base away. TCRbeta CDR3 regions were amplified from genomic DNA by means of the immunoSEQ Assay, a bias-controlled multiplex PCR. Per the authors' processing: The number of nucleated cells in each sample was estimated from the amplification of reference gene primers within the assay. To quantify the absolute abundance of each unique TCRbeta CDR3 rearrangement, sequence reads were collapsed and filtered. For each sample, productive Simpson clonality was calculated as the square root of Simpson's diversity index over productive rearrangements. This immuneACCESS table, as held by TCRdb, lists in-frame sequences with V and J called but not all clones. Of the missing ones, under half trace to an unresolved V gene in checked studies; the others have no known cause. The V and J calls and clone size come from that table; D and trimming were worked out from the DNA. This sample holds 150,000 to 200,000 clones; around 85% were observed only once. The ten largest clonotypes hold roughly 11% of the sample.

This clonotype originated in a man aged 60-69 years with active or convalescent COVID-19. The chain uses TRBV2 and TRBJ2-5, with 9 bases aligning to TRBD1. Sample: peripheral blood. CDR3 loop: CASSDGDRAWETQYF. In nucleotides, the sequence is TGTGCCAGCAGTGATGGGGACAGGGCTTGGGAGACCCAGTACTTC.